These T cell receptor beta chains were read from a single sample in a study of blood T cell repertoires in COVID-19. The repertoire was sequenced with immunoSEQ multiplex PCR; TCRdb's copy has only in-frame clones and lacks some. The sample consists of tens of thousands of clones, 85% to 90% of them appearing once. What was sequenced was peripheral blood. Every receptor here comes from a woman of 80 years or more with active COVID-19. CDR3s include the opening cysteine and the closing phenylalanine or tryptophan. A D gene is named only where the DNA matches it firmly. Clone size is not always given. Where it is, it says once, few, many or a class for expanded clones.

clone_size: .
d_call: .
v_call: TRBV6-5
j_call: TRBJ1-1
cdr3_aa: CASSHSEAFF
cdr3_nt: TGTGCCAGCAGCCACTCGGAGGCTTTCTTT

clone_size: .
d_call: TRBD2
v_call: TRBV5-8
j_call: TRBJ2-1
cdr3_aa: CASSEGTSGMDEQFF
cdr3_nt: TGTGCCAGCAGCGAAGGGACTAGCGGGATGGATGAGCAGTTCTTC

clone_size: .
d_call: .
v_call: TRBV19
j_call: TRBJ2-2
cdr3_aa: CASHSPAANTGELFF
cdr3_nt: TGTGCCAGCCATTCCCCGGCGGCGAACACCGGGGAGCTGTTTTTT

clone_size: .
d_call: .
v_call: TRBV28
j_call: TRBJ1-1
cdr3_aa: CASSLGVRGARNTEAFF
cdr3_nt: TGTGCCAGCAGTTTAGGAGTACGGGGGGCAAGGAACACTGAAGCTTTCTTT

clone_size: few
d_call: TRBD1
v_call: TRBV29-1
j_call: TRBJ1-2
cdr3_aa: CSVVDRGLGYTF
cdr3_nt: TGCAGCGTTGTGGACAGGGGGCTCGGCTACACCTTC

clone_size: .
d_call: TRBD2
v_call: TRBV4-3
j_call: TRBJ2-3
cdr3_aa: CASSQLAGGTDTQYF
cdr3_nt: TGCGCCAGCAGCCAGTTAGCGGGAGGGACAGATACGCAGTATTTT

clone_size: .
d_call: .
v_call: TRBV4-2
j_call: TRBJ2-6
cdr3_aa: CASSQALSGANVLTF
cdr3_nt: TGTGCCAGCAGCCAAGCCCTCTCTGGGGCCAACGTCCTGACTTTC

clone_size: few
d_call: .
v_call: TRBV4-3
j_call: TRBJ2-2
cdr3_aa: CASSPQGGSRELFF
cdr3_nt: TGCGCCAGCAGTCCTCAGGGAGGTTCCAGGGAGCTGTTTTTT

clone_size: .
d_call: .
v_call: TRBV6-2/TRBV6-3
j_call: TRBJ2-3
cdr3_aa: CASTPRPGRADTQYF
cdr3_nt: TGTGCCAGCACCCCACGCCCTGGCCGGGCAGATACGCAGTATTTT

clone_size: .
d_call: TRBD2
v_call: TRBV7-2
j_call: TRBJ2-1
cdr3_aa: CASSLAGGVSANEQFF
cdr3_nt: TGTGCCAGCAGCCTAGCGGGAGGGGTCTCCGCCAATGAGCAGTTCTTC

clone_size: .
d_call: .
v_call: TRBV28
j_call: TRBJ2-1
cdr3_aa: CASSLFGLHNEQFF
cdr3_nt: TGTGCCAGCAGTTTGTTCGGACTACACAATGAGCAGTTCTTC

clone_size: .
d_call: .
v_call: TRBV13
j_call: TRBJ2-6
cdr3_aa: CASSMDSSGANVLTF
cdr3_nt: TGTGCCAGCAGCATGGACAGCTCTGGGGCCAACGTCCTGACTTTC

clone_size: few
d_call: .
v_call: TRBV23-1
j_call: TRBJ2-1
cdr3_aa: CASSKGRDRIDEQFF
cdr3_nt: TGCGCCAGCAGTAAAGGAAGAGACAGGATAGATGAGCAGTTCTTC

clone_size: .
d_call: TRBD2
v_call: TRBV9
j_call: TRBJ2-3
cdr3_aa: CASSVGASGRGDTQYF
cdr3_nt: TGTGCCAGCAGCGTAGGGGCTAGCGGGAGGGGAGATACGCAGTATTTT

clone_size: .
d_call: .
v_call: TRBV6-5
j_call: TRBJ2-3
cdr3_aa: CASRKGADTQYF
cdr3_nt: TGTGCCAGCAGAAAGGGGGCAGATACGCAGTATTTT

clone_size: .
d_call: TRBD2
v_call: TRBV6-1
j_call: TRBJ2-2
cdr3_aa: CASSDLASGEFTGELFF
cdr3_nt: TGTGCCAGCAGTGATTTGGCTAGCGGGGAGTTCACCGGGGAGCTGTTTTTT

clone_size: .
d_call: TRBD2
v_call: TRBV27
j_call: TRBJ2-3
cdr3_aa: CASKLAGAFPSTDTQYF
cdr3_nt: TGTGCCAGCAAACTAGCGGGAGCGTTCCCTAGCACAGATACGCAGTATTTT

clone_size: .
d_call: .
v_call: TRBV2
j_call: TRBJ2-3
cdr3_aa: CASSEVRLFLTQYF
cdr3_nt: TGTGCCAGCAGTGAAGTGCGGCTCTTCCTTACGCAGTATTTT

clone_size: .
d_call: .
v_call: TRBV6-1
j_call: TRBJ1-1
cdr3_aa: CASSEGGYTFRSYTEAFF
cdr3_nt: TGTGCCAGCAGTGAAGGAGGGTACACATTTAGGAGCTACACTGAAGCTTTCTTT

clone_size: .
d_call: .
v_call: TRBV2
j_call: TRBJ1-4
cdr3_aa: CASRILLDSEKLFF
cdr3_nt: TGTGCCAGCAGAATTCTCCTGGACAGTGAAAAACTGTTTTTT

clone_size: .
d_call: .
v_call: TRBV19
j_call: TRBJ2-3
cdr3_aa: CASSPRPLDTQYF
cdr3_nt: TGTGCCAGTAGTCCCCGTCCCTTAGATACGCAGTATTTT

clone_size: .
d_call: .
v_call: TRBV6-5
j_call: TRBJ2-3
cdr3_aa: CASSTPGQPGDTQYF
cdr3_nt: TGTGCCAGCAGTACGCCGGGCCAACCAGGGGATACGCAGTATTTT

clone_size: .
d_call: TRBD1
v_call: TRBV19
j_call: TRBJ1-2
cdr3_aa: CASQTGKDGYTF
cdr3_nt: TGTGCCAGCCAGACAGGGAAGGATGGCTACACCTTC

clone_size: .
d_call: .
v_call: TRBV7-9
j_call: TRBJ1-6
cdr3_aa: CASSFSGSSPLHF
cdr3_nt: TGTGCCAGCAGCTTTTCAGGATCTTCACCCCTCCACTTT

clone_size: once
d_call: .
v_call: TRBV2
j_call: TRBJ2-3
cdr3_aa: CASSYDTQYF
cdr3_nt: TGTGCCAGCAGCTACGATACGCAGTATTTT

clone_size: .
d_call: .
v_call: TRBV5-1
j_call: TRBJ2-2
cdr3_aa: CASTSQGRDTGELFF
cdr3_nt: TGCGCCAGCACCTCACAGGGAAGGGACACCGGGGAGCTGTTTTTT

clone_size: .
d_call: .
v_call: TRBV5-1
j_call: TRBJ2-1
cdr3_aa: CASSLTTGGHDEQFF
cdr3_nt: TGCGCCAGCAGCTTGACTACCGGAGGCCATGATGAGCAGTTCTTC

clone_size: .
d_call: TRBD1
v_call: TRBV28
j_call: TRBJ1-6
cdr3_aa: CASSGPGTGGSPLHF
cdr3_nt: TGTGCCAGCAGTGGGCCCGGGACAGGGGGTTCACCCCTCCACTTT

clone_size: .
d_call: .
v_call: TRBV6-1
j_call: TRBJ1-1
cdr3_aa: CASSEIPPGAFF
cdr3_nt: TGTGCCAGCAGTGAAATCCCCCCGGGAGCTTTCTTT

clone_size: .
d_call: .
v_call: TRBV10-3
j_call: TRBJ1-1
cdr3_aa: CAIRGRTEAFF
cdr3_nt: TGTGCCATCAGGGGGCGGACTGAAGCTTTCTTT

clone_size: .
d_call: .
v_call: TRBV5-1
j_call: TRBJ1-5
cdr3_aa: CASSLEGGNQPQHF
cdr3_nt: TGCGCCAGCAGCTTGGAGGGGGGCAATCAGCCCCAGCATTTT

clone_size: few
d_call: .
v_call: TRBV28
j_call: TRBJ1-2
cdr3_aa: CASSIVDLAGGYTF
cdr3_nt: TGTGCCAGCAGTATCGTGGACCTCGCAGGGGGCTACACCTTC

clone_size: .
d_call: .
v_call: TRBV5-8
j_call: TRBJ1-1
cdr3_aa: CASSPGRGRMMNTEAFF
cdr3_nt: TGTGCCAGCAGCCCGGGGAGGGGTAGGATGATGAACACTGAAGCTTTCTTT

clone_size: .
d_call: .
v_call: TRBV2
j_call: TRBJ2-3
cdr3_aa: CASSTSLDTQYF
cdr3_nt: TGTGCCAGCAGTACCAGTCTGGATACGCAGTATTTT

clone_size: .
d_call: TRBD1
v_call: TRBV7-9
j_call: TRBJ2-5
cdr3_aa: CASRDRVLGETQYF
cdr3_nt: TGTGCCAGTCGTGACAGGGTTTTGGGGGAGACCCAGTACTTC

clone_size: once
d_call: .
v_call: TRBV9
j_call: TRBJ2-7
cdr3_aa: CASSVPTYEQYF
cdr3_nt: TGTGCCAGCAGCGTACCAACCTACGAGCAGTACTTC

clone_size: once
d_call: .
v_call: TRBV29-1
j_call: TRBJ2-7
cdr3_aa: CSVDKGPYEQYF
cdr3_nt: TGCAGCGTTGATAAGGGGCCCTACGAGCAGTACTTC

clone_size: .
d_call: .
v_call: TRBV28
j_call: TRBJ2-7
cdr3_aa: CASSYPASNEQYF
cdr3_nt: TGTGCCAGCAGTTACCCCGCGAGCAACGAGCAGTACTTC

clone_size: .
d_call: TRBD2
v_call: TRBV27
j_call: TRBJ2-1
cdr3_aa: CASSLPVIPGLASYNEQFF
cdr3_nt: TGTGCCAGCAGTTTACCCGTTATACCGGGACTAGCGTCGTACAATGAGCAGTTCTTC

clone_size: .
d_call: TRBD1
v_call: TRBV7-6
j_call: TRBJ1-6
cdr3_aa: CASSLLSGQKNSPLHF
cdr3_nt: TGTGCCAGCAGCTTATTGTCGGGACAGAAAAATTCACCCCTCCACTTT

clone_size: .
d_call: TRBD2
v_call: TRBV10-3
j_call: TRBJ2-1
cdr3_aa: CAISGAGASGRNEQFF
cdr3_nt: TGTGCCATCAGTGGGGCCGGTGCTAGCGGGAGGAATGAGCAGTTCTTC

clone_size: .
d_call: .
v_call: TRBV7-9
j_call: TRBJ1-4
cdr3_aa: CASSPTGGPATNEKLFF
cdr3_nt: TGTGCCAGCAGCCCAACCGGGGGACCTGCAACTAATGAAAAACTGTTTTTT

clone_size: .
d_call: TRBD2
v_call: TRBV29-1
j_call: TRBJ2-5
cdr3_aa: CSVTGTSRETQYF
cdr3_nt: TGCAGCGTGACCGGGACTAGCCGGGAGACCCAGTACTTC

clone_size: .
d_call: .
v_call: TRBV7-2
j_call: TRBJ2-4
cdr3_aa: CASSFDTLAKNIQYF
cdr3_nt: TGTGCCAGCAGCTTTGACACTTTAGCCAAAAACATTCAGTACTTC

clone_size: .
d_call: .
v_call: TRBV14
j_call: TRBJ2-5
cdr3_aa: CASSQGGYEGETQYF
cdr3_nt: TGTGCCAGCAGCCAAGGTGGCTATGAGGGAGAGACCCAGTACTTC

clone_size: .
d_call: .
v_call: TRBV9
j_call: TRBJ2-3
cdr3_aa: CASSTSGQTYTDTQYF
cdr3_nt: TGTGCCAGCTCCACCTCCGGACAGACTTACACAGATACGCAGTATTTT

clone_size: .
d_call: .
v_call: TRBV13
j_call: TRBJ2-3
cdr3_aa: CASSLGDYPTSTDTQYF
cdr3_nt: TGTGCCAGCAGCTTAGGGGACTACCCAACTAGCACAGATACGCAGTATTTT

clone_size: .
d_call: .
v_call: TRBV27
j_call: TRBJ1-1
cdr3_aa: CASSSSRLNTEAFF
cdr3_nt: TGTGCCAGCAGTTCCTCGCGTCTGAACACTGAAGCTTTCTTT

clone_size: .
d_call: .
v_call: TRBV2
j_call: TRBJ2-5
cdr3_aa: CASNPPGRGETQYF
cdr3_nt: TGTGCCAGCAATCCCCCCGGGAGAGGAGAGACCCAGTACTTC

clone_size: .
d_call: TRBD1
v_call: TRBV28
j_call: TRBJ2-3
cdr3_aa: CASSLFLQGLDTQYF
cdr3_nt: TGTGCCAGCAGTTTATTTTTACAGGGGCTAGATACGCAGTATTTT

clone_size: .
d_call: TRBD2
v_call: TRBV29-1
j_call: TRBJ2-1
cdr3_aa: CSVESLGREPSYNEQFF
cdr3_nt: TGCAGCGTTGAAAGCCTAGGGAGGGAGCCTTCCTACAATGAGCAGTTCTTC

clone_size: once
d_call: .
v_call: TRBV11-2
j_call: TRBJ2-7
cdr3_aa: CASSPSRGSYEQYF
cdr3_nt: TGTGCCAGCAGCCCAAGCAGGGGTTCCTACGAGCAGTACTTC

clone_size: .
d_call: .
v_call: TRBV4-1
j_call: TRBJ2-2
cdr3_aa: CASSQDRRDGELFF
cdr3_nt: TGCGCCAGCAGCCAAGATCGCAGGGACGGGGAGCTGTTTTTT

clone_size: .
d_call: .
v_call: TRBV25-1
j_call: TRBJ1-4
cdr3_aa: CASSTGGGEEKLFF
cdr3_nt: TGTGCCAGCAGTACTGGGGGGGGTGAAGAAAAACTGTTTTTT

clone_size: .
d_call: TRBD1
v_call: TRBV9
j_call: TRBJ1-4
cdr3_aa: CASSAGTGSNEKLFF
cdr3_nt: TGTGCCAGCAGCGCCGGGACAGGGTCTAATGAAAAACTGTTTTTT